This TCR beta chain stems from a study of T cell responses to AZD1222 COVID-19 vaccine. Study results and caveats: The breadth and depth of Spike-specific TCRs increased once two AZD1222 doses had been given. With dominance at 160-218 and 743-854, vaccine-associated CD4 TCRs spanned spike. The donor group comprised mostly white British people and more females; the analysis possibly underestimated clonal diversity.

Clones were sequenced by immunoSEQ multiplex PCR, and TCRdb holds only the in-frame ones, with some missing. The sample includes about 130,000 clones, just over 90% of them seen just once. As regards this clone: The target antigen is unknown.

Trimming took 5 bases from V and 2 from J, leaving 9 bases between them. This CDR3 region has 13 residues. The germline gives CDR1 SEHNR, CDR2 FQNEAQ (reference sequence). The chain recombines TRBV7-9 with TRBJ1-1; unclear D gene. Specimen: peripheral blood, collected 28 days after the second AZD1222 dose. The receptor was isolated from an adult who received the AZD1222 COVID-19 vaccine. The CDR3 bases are TGTGCCAGCAGCGCACAGACTAACACTGAAGCTTTCTTT. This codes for CASSAQTNTEAFF.